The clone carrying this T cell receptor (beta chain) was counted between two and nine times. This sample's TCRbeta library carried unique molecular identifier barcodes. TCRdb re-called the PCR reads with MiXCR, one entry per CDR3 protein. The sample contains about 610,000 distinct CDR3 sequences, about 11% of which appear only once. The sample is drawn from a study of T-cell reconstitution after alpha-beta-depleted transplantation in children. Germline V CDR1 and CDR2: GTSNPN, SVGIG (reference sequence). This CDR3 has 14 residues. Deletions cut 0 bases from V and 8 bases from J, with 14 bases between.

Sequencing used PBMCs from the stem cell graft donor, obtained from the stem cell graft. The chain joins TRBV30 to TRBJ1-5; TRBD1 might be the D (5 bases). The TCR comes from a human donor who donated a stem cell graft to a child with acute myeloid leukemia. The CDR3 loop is CAWSVRGGSKPQHF. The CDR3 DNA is TGTGCCTGGAGTGTAAGGGGAGGAAGTAAGCCCCAGCATTTT.